This TCR beta chain was sequenced for a study of blood T cells in healthy people across ages. For the second PCR, which ran for roughly 6 to 11 cycles, a sample-barcoded 5' primer and a J-beta primer mix were used. TCRdb re-analysed the 5' RACE reads in MiXCR, keeping a single row per CDR3 protein. The sample records about 650,000 distinct CDR3 sequences, 32% being singletons. This clonotype was counted many times. The antigen remains undetermined. CDR1 is DFQATT, CDR2 SNEGSKA, per germline (reference sequence). This CDR3 comprises 14 residues. Study-level points and caveats: TCR beta diversity, measured per million T cells, fell in a roughly linear way with age.

The clonotype originates from a woman of 80 years or more in good health. The sequenced sample consisted of blood. The chain couples TRBV20-1 to TRBJ2-1; 10 nucleotides agree with TRBD2. The CDR3 nucleotides read TGCAGCGGGGGGATAGCGGGGGGCTACAATGAGCAGTTCTTC. This encodes CSGGIAGGYNEQFF.